This T cell receptor beta chain was found in a study of cytomegalovirus exposure and HLA in healthy donors. The study, taken as a whole, reports: The authors excluded some V segments, including TRBV6-2 and TRBV6-3, as indistinguishable. CMV serostatus alone was available as immune exposure information. Later analysis identified about 18,000 TCR beta sequences associated with HLA alleles, using a false discovery rate threshold of 0.05.

Germline loops: CDR1 MNHEY, CDR2 SVGAGI. This CDR3 has 10 amino acids. PCR primers comprised 60 Vbeta and 13 Jbeta primers. Only in-frame clones appear in the TCRdb table, and some are missing; sequencing was by immunoSEQ multiplex PCR. The table records tens of thousands of clones, roughly four fifths of them present only once. This clone came up a few times. The antigen is not known. Sequenced material: PBMCs. The rearrangement links TRBV6-5 to TRBJ1-1; a possible D gene is TRBD1 (5 bases). This sequence originates from a man aged 18 to 29 in good health and CMV-seronegative. CDR3 loop: CATGTSEAFF. CDR3 bases: TGTGCAACAGGAACTTCTGAAGCTTTCTTT.